The 22 T cell receptor beta chains in this list originate from one sample, sequenced in a study of blood T cell repertoires in COVID-19. TCRdb's copy holds only in-frame clones and misses some; the assay was immunoSEQ multiplex PCR. The table includes roughly 300,000 clones, approximately 87% detected once. The source material was PBMCs or T cells enriched from blood (not recorded which). These receptors all come from a woman in her 30s who had recovered from COVID-19.

This clone was detected only a few times. V gene TRBV21-1 combines with J gene TRBJ1-5; TRBD1, the table's D call, was not compared with the DNA. TRBV21-1 is described as a pseudogene. This CDR3 region has 16 residues. The CDR3 spells CASSTVDRGEPRAQHF. The CDR3 nucleotides read TGTGCCAGCAGCACTGTCGACAGGGGCGAGCCCAGGGCCCAGCATTTT.

The rearrangement joins TRBV29-1 to TRBJ1-2; D gene uncertain. This CDR3 comprises 13 residues. Germline V CDR1 and CDR2: SQVTM, ANQGSEA. V shed 0 bases and J shed 4 bases, with 9 bases lying between them. CDR3 residues: CSVEDHGIYGYTF. In nucleotides, the CDR3 is TGCAGCGTTGAAGATCACGGGATCTATGGCTACACCTTC. Drawing the rest from reference TRBV29-1 and TRBJ1-2, the complete variable domain is SAVISQKPSRDICQRGTSLTIQCQVDSQVTMMFWYRQQPGQSLTLIATANQGSEATYESGFVIDKFPISRPNLTFSTLTVSNMSPEDSSIYLCSVEDHGIYGYTFGSGTRLTVV.

J is TRBJ2-7 and V is TRBV5-6; 12 bases are shared with TRBD1. J gave up 3 bases and V 0 bases, and 10 bases lay outside the gene matches. The CDR3 has 18 residues. Germline CDR1 reads SGHDT; CDR2 reads YYEEEE. CDR3 coding DNA: TGTGCCAGCAGCTTGGGGACCCGGGGGACAGGGGGCCTCTACGAGCAGTACTTC. Protein product: CASSLGTRGTGGLYEQYF.

As concerns this clone: The junction departs from germline at one end; a sequencing error may be responsible. V usage is TRBV11-2 and J usage is TRBJ1-4; 9 nucleotides agree with TRBD1. The germline V gene has CDR1 SGHAT and CDR2 FQNNGV. The length of the CDR3 is 14 residues. CDR3 protein: CASSPARGVRQGVF. The DNA of the CDR3 is TGTGCCAGCAGCCCCGCACGGGGGGTCCGACAGGGGGTTTTT.

V and J are TRBV15 and TRBJ2-7; TRBD1 agrees at 7 bases. The CDR3 contains 17 residues. The germline V gene has CDR1 LNHNV and CDR2 YYDKDF (reference sequence). V trimming: 0 bases; J trimming: 0 bases; junction bases outside the gene matches: 8. The CDR3 bases are TGTGCCACCAGCAGAGATAGATGGACAGGAACCTCCTACGAGCAGTACTTC. Translation: CATSRDRWTGTSYEQYF.

The chain carries TRBV6-5 and TRBJ2-2; D remains ambiguous. From germline, CDR1 is MNHEY and CDR2 SVGAGI. The CDR3 has 16 amino acids. V was pared by 4 bases and J by 4 bases, with 16 bases between. CDR3 nucleotide sequence: TGTGCCAGCAGTTCGAGAGGTGCTTGGATCACCGGGGAGCTGTTTTTT. Its protein is CASSSRGAWITGELFF.

This clone occurred once. The rearrangement uses TRBV5-4 and TRBJ2-5, with 12 nucleotides matching TRBD1. The CDR3 totals 16 residues. With V trimmed by 3 bases and J by 6 bases, 9 bases remained unmatched. CDR1 is SGHNT, CDR2 YYREEE, per germline (reference sequence). CDR3 region: CASSYTGQGAGKTQYF. The CDR3 DNA reads TGTGCCAGCAGCTACACGGGACAGGGGGCGGGAAAGACCCAGTACTTC.

V is TRBV29-1 and J is TRBJ1-2; D is unresolved. This CDR3 comprises 13 residues. Trimming removed 3 bases from V and 1 base from J, with 9 bases in between. Looked up from germline, CDR1 is SQVTM and CDR2 is ANQGSEA. CDR3 region: CSVDLTDNYGYTF. CDR3 bases: TGCAGCGTTGACCTTACAGATAACTATGGCTACACCTTC. The full variable domain, completed using reference TRBV29-1 and TRBJ1-2, is SAVISQKPSRDICQRGTSLTIQCQVDSQVTMMFWYRQQPGQSLTLIATANQGSEATYESGFVIDKFPISRPNLTFSTLTVSNMSPEDSSIYLCSVDLTDNYGYTFGSGTRLTVV.

The gene calls are TRBV18 and TRBJ2-1; 8 nucleotides agree with TRBD2. V lost 4 bases and J lost 10; bases outside the gene matches: 6. Germline CDR1 and CDR2: KGHSH and LQKENI. The CDR3 is 13 amino acids. CDR3 sequence (DNA): TGTGCCAGCTCACAGGGACTAGTTCGGGAGCAGTTCTTC. This sequence encodes CASSQGLVREQFF.

The rearrangement links TRBV14 to TRBJ2-1; possibly TRBD1 for D (6 bases). The CDR3 totals 17 residues. The V end was cut by 0 bases, the J end by 3 bases, with 15 bases between. Germline V gene sequence: CDR1 SGHDN, CDR2 FVKESK. The CDR3 coding sequence is TGTGCCAGCAGCCAAGACCTCGGACAGTTGTTCTACAATGAGCAGTTCTTC. The encoded protein is CASSQDLGQLFYNEQFF.

The chain joins TRBV5-1 to TRBJ1-5; 9 nucleotides line up with TRBD1. The V gene's germline CDR1 is SGHRS and CDR2 YFSETQ. The CDR3 covers 15 residues. V was clipped by 2 bases and J by 1 base; unmatched bases: 1. In DNA, the CDR3 is TGCGCCAGCAGCTTAGGACAGGGGAGCAATCAGCCCCAGCATTTT. Protein sequence: CASSLGQGSNQPQHF.

This clone appeared once. The chain joins TRBV11-2 to TRBJ1-1; TRBD1 matches at 8 bases. Looked up from germline, CDR1 is SGHAT and CDR2 is FQNNGV. There are 14 residues in the CDR3. J gave up 5 bases and V 5 bases, and 7 bases lay outside the gene matches. The CDR3 region has the DNA TGTGCCAGCAGCGACAACAGGGGGGGGACTGAAGCTTTCTTT. Translation: CASSDNRGGTEAFF.

The count of this clone is one. The chain has TRBV27 and TRBJ1-2, with 8 positions matching TRBD1. Germline CDR1 and CDR2: MNHEY and SMNVEV (reference sequence). CDR3 length equals 15 residues. Trimming took 5 bases from V and 0 from J; bases not matched to a gene: 5. CDR3 protein: CASSGDRRANYGYTF. The CDR3 region has the DNA TGTGCCAGCAGTGGGGACAGGCGAGCTAACTATGGCTACACCTTC.

The chain couples TRBV7-9 to TRBJ2-1, with TRBD2 matching over 12 bases. Germline V gene data show CDR1 as SEHNR and CDR2 as FQNEAQ (reference sequence). The CDR3 runs 13 residues. The J segment lost 8 bases and the V segment lost 8 bases, leaving 4 bases of the junction unmatched. The CDR3 sequence: CASGLAGHDEQFF. In DNA form, the CDR3 reads TGTGCCAGCGGACTAGCGGGGCACGATGAGCAGTTCTTC.

This sequence joins TRBV5-4 and TRBJ1-5; D is unclear. Trimming shortened V by 0 bases and J by 10 bases, and 8 bases separated the two germline ends. Germline V gives CDR1 SGHNT, CDR2 YYREEE (reference sequence). The CDR3 covers 12 residues. The CDR3 protein is CASSLGGGPQHF. CDR3 DNA sequence: TGTGCCAGCAGCTTGGGGGGAGGTCCCCAGCATTTT. Looking up the rest from reference TRBV5-4 and TRBJ1-5 gives the full variable domain: ETGVTQSPTHLIKTRGQQVTLRCSSQSGHNTVSWYQQALGQGPQFIFQYYREEENGRGNFPPRFSGLQFPNYSSELNVNALELDDSALYLCASSLGGGPQHFGDGTRLSIL.

The chain employs TRBV29-1 and TRBJ2-5; the match to TRBD1 covers 8 bases. The germline CDR1 and CDR2 sequences are SQVTM and ANQGSEA. J was trimmed by 5 bases and V by 7 bases; bases with no gene match: 9. The CDR3 is made up of 13 amino acids. The CDR3 sequence is CSAQQGGRETQYF. CDR3 coding DNA: TGCAGCGCTCAACAGGGGGGCAGGGAGACCCAGTACTTC.

This rearrangement joins TRBV7-2 to TRBJ2-1, with D possibly TRBD2 on 6 matching bases. Trimming left V 2 bases short and J 3 bases short, with 11 bases between. Per the germline V gene, CDR1 is SGHTA and CDR2 is FQGNSA. The CDR3 spans 15 residues. CDR3 DNA sequence: TGTGCCAGCAGCTTAAACGGGGGATACTACAATGAGCAGTTCTTC. The encoded protein is CASSLNGGYYNEQFF.

The chain is built from TRBV30 and TRBJ1-1; TRBD1 is a possible D gene (5 bases). V lost 0 bases and J lost 3, with 11 bases in between. Germline CDR1 reads GTSNPN; CDR2 reads SVGIG (reference sequence). The CDR3 has 14 amino acids. CDR3 DNA: TGTGCCTGGAGTGTATACCAGGGCCACACTGAAGCTTTCTTT. Protein sequence: CAWSVYQGHTEAFF.

V usage is TRBV11-3 and J usage is TRBJ1-3; D remains unclear. CDR1 is SGHNT, CDR2 YENEEA, per germline. This CDR3 comprises 13 residues. Trimming cost V 8 bases and J 1 base, with 9 bases left between them. CDR3 DNA sequence: TGTGCCAGCTCGGAGTTGTCTGGAAACACCATATATTTT. This translates into CASSELSGNTIYF.

CDR3 protein: CASSGGREDSVYEQYF. The CDR3 DNA follows: TGTGCCAGCAGCGGCGGTCGAGAAGATTCGGTCTACGAGCAGTACTTC. The chain carries TRBV9 and TRBJ2-7, with unresolved D. The V gene's germline CDR1 is SGDLS and CDR2 YYNGEE. The CDR3 is 16 amino acids. Trimming left V 3 bases short and J 3 bases short, with 19 bases between.

The chain recombines TRBV25-1 with TRBJ1-2; 7 bases agree with TRBD1. The germline V gene encodes CDR1 MGHDK and CDR2 SYGVNS. V shed 7 bases and J 4 bases; nucleotides not matched to a gene: 12. The CDR3 covers 15 residues. The CDR3 coding sequence is TGTGCCAGCAACCCCAAAGAGGGACAGCCCTATGGCTACACCTTC. It translates to CASNPKEGQPYGYTF.

V and J are TRBV7-9 and TRBJ1-6; D is ambiguous. CDR3 length: 16 residues. The V end was cut by 5 bases, the J end by 0 bases, with 11 bases between. Germline loops: CDR1 SEHNR, CDR2 FQNEAQ (reference sequence). CDR3: CASSAKQSSYNSPLHF. The CDR3 nucleotides are TGTGCCAGCAGCGCTAAACAGAGCTCCTATAATTCACCCCTCCACTTT. Together with reference TRBV7-9 and TRBJ1-6, the CDR3 gives the full variable domain: DTGVSQNPRHKITKRGQNVTFRCDPISEHNRLYWYRQTLGQGPEFLTYFQNEAQLEKSRLLSDRFSAERPKGSFSTLEIQRTEQGDSAMYLCASSAKQSSYNSPLHFGNGTRLTVT.